This TCR beta chain was observed in a study of cytomegalovirus exposure and HLA in healthy donors. Losses at the gene ends were 3 bases for V and 9 bases for J; bases not matched to a gene: 13. Looked up from germline, CDR1 is MRHNA and CDR2 is SNTAGT. CDR3 length: 17 amino acids. Likely unrecorded immune exposures existed in these nominally healthy donors. The PCR contained 60 Vbeta and 13 Jbeta primers. This table comes from immunoSEQ multiplex PCR, and its TCRdb copy is limited to in-frame clones, with some not included. The sample carries some 150,000 clones, around 88% recorded once. This chain connects TRBV6-4 to TRBJ2-1; 11 bases map to TRBD2. This sequence was found in a woman in her twenties or thirties in good health and CMV-seronegative. The sequenced sample was PBMCs. The CDR3 bases are TGTGCCAGCAGTGATGGGTTACTAGCGGGAGTTCCTCTTGAGCAGTTCTTC. Amino acids: CASSDGLLAGVPLEQFF.